By share, the clone carrying this T cell receptor beta chain ranks as medium-sized. Its antigen is not identified. Study results and caveats: Tumor memory CD4+ T cell TCR gene usage was found to cluster with blood and lymph node memory CD4+ cells and with lymph node naive CD4+ cells. Greatest tumor Treg TCR overlap was with tumor naive CD4+ cells.

The CDR3 consists of 15 residues. V lost 5 bases to trimming and J lost 8 bases, with 21 bases between them. The TRBV12-4/TRBJ1-2 clonotypes were amplified using barcode primers with ligated adaptors. TCRdb passed the multiplex PCR reads through MiXCR, listing each CDR3 protein once. This sample yields some 310 distinct CDR3 sequences, of which under 20% are seen a single time; 64% belongs to the top ten. Memory CD4+ cells were defined as CD4+CD45RO+CD25-. This chain joins TRBV12-3 or TRBV12-4 and TRBJ1-2; D may be TRBD1 (6 bases). Specimen: memory CD4+ T cells sorted from blood. The subset is: memory CD4+ T cells, CD4+CD45RO+CD25-. The receptor's source is a female donor with breast cancer. CDR3 sequence: CASSRGQGAGKGYTF. Written as DNA, the CDR3 is TGTGCCAGCAGTCGGGGACAAGGGGCGGGTAAAGGCTACACCTTC.